These T cell receptor beta chains were read from a single sample in a study of T cell changes during pregnancy in multiple sclerosis. Sequencing was performed with immunoSEQ multiplex PCR; in TCRdb, only in-frame clones are kept and a portion is missing. This table has roughly 40,000 clones, 92% appearing once. Here the sequenced sample was CD4+ T cells from peripheral blood mononuclear cells, taken in the first trimester of pregnancy. Source of these receptors: a female donor with multiple sclerosis, enrolled in a pregnancy study. Each CDR3 is given with its conserved first and last residue. The D gene is left open where the match is weak. Some rows mark clone size as missing; the rest say once, few, many or name a class of expanded clone.

. | TRBJ1-5 | . | TRBV30 | CAWSPRTTFSNQPQHF | TGTGCCTGGAGTCCTCGAACGACATTTAGCAATCAGCCCCAGCATTTT
. | TRBJ1-2 | TRBD1 | TRBV6-6 | CASRTGGRSNYGYTF | TGTGCCAGCCGAACAGGGGGAAGATCTAACTATGGCTACACCTTC
once | TRBJ2-3 | TRBD2 | TRBV29-1 | CSVDPGGLTDTQYF | TGCAGCGTTGATCCGGGAGGGCTAACAGATACGCAGTATTTT
. | TRBJ2-3 | TRBD2 | TRBV7-2 | CASSRFLAGPTDTQYF | TGTGCCAGCAGCCGCTTCTTAGCGGGACCCACAGATACGCAGTATTTT
. | TRBJ1-5 | . | TRBV5-5 | CASSLDSGVTQHF | TGTGCCAGCAGCTTGGACTCCGGGGTGACCCAGCATTTT
. | TRBJ2-2 | TRBD2 | TRBV14 | CASSQTSGLHTGELFF | TGTGCCAGCAGCCAAACTAGCGGGCTCCACACCGGGGAGCTGTTTTTT
. | TRBJ2-1 | TRBD2 | TRBV5-1 | CASSEASGSINEQFF | TGCGCCAGCAGCGAAGCTAGCGGGAGCATCAATGAGCAGTTCTTC
. | TRBJ1-1 | . | TRBV5-1 | CASSLLGGSTEAFF | TGCGCCAGCAGCTTGCTCGGGGGATCCACTGAAGCTTTCTTT
once | TRBJ2-1 | TRBD2 | TRBV10-3 | CAISWTSGNEQFF | TGTGCCATCAGTTGGACTAGCGGGAATGAGCAGTTCTTC
. | TRBJ2-1 | . | TRBV5-1 | CASSSADLVEIYNEQFF | TGCGCCAGCAGCTCGGCGGATCTAGTTGAAATCTACAATGAGCAGTTCTTC
. | TRBJ2-6 | TRBD1 | TRBV5-4 | CASSLVGQGASGANVLTF | TGTGCCAGCAGCTTGGTAGGACAGGGGGCGTCTGGGGCCAACGTCCTGACTTTC
. | TRBJ1-4 | TRBD1 | TRBV6-1 | CASSPGTGKNEKLFF | TGTGCCAGCAGTCCCGGGACAGGGAAAAATGAAAAACTGTTTTTT
. | TRBJ2-2 | . | TRBV11-3 | CASSQEGAGGELFF | TGTGCCAGCAGTCAGGAGGGGGCCGGCGGGGAGCTGTTTTTT
. | TRBJ2-1 | . | TRBV27 | CATPEVYEQFF | TGTGCCACCCCAGAAGTCTATGAGCAGTTCTTC
. | TRBJ1-2 | TRBD1 | TRBV7-2 | CASSLAELQGAGRGYTF | TGTGCCAGCAGCTTAGCAGAACTACAGGGGGCCGGGCGCGGCTACACCTTC
. | TRBJ1-1 | . | TRBV19 | CASRLGANTEAFF | TGTGCCAGTAGGCTTGGGGCGAACACTGAAGCTTTCTTT
. | TRBJ2-7 | . | TRBV5-1 | CASSPTVSNPYEQYF | TGCGCCAGCAGCCCGACAGTCTCCAACCCCTACGAGCAGTACTTC
. | TRBJ1-3 | . | TRBV30 | CAWSLKGGIRNTIYF | TGTGCCTGGAGCCTAAAGGGGGGGATCCGAAACACCATATATTTT
. | TRBJ1-5 | . | TRBV12-5 | CASIGRVNNQPQHF | TGTGCTAGTATCGGCAGGGTAAACAATCAGCCCCAGCATTTT
. | TRBJ2-3 | TRBD2 | TRBV29-1 | CSVARAGESDTQYF | TGCAGCGTTGCAAGGGCGGGAGAGTCAGATACGCAGTATTTT
. | TRBJ1-5 | TRBD1 | TRBV4-2 | CASSQKGAKYSNQPQHF | TGTGCCAGCAGCCAAAAGGGGGCTAAATATAGCAATCAGCCCCAGCATTTT
. | TRBJ2-7 | TRBD2 | TRBV28 | CASSSPGGRSSYEQYF | TGTGCCAGCAGTTCCCCTGGCGGGAGGAGCTCCTACGAGCAGTACTTC
. | TRBJ2-3 | TRBD2 | TRBV5-4 | CASSLGLAGGTDTQYF | TGTGCCAGCAGCTTGGGTCTAGCGGGAGGTACAGATACGCAGTATTTT